One and the same sample provided the 14 T cell receptor beta chains below, sequenced in a study of cytomegalovirus exposure and HLA in healthy donors. Clones were read by immunoSEQ multiplex PCR, and TCRdb kept only the in-frame ones, dropping some. The sample contains over 200,000 clones, about nine tenths of which appear only once. Sample: PBMCs. These receptor sequences come from a young woman in good health and CMV-seropositive.

This sequence joins TRBV11-1 and TRBJ1-4; 9 nucleotides line up with TRBD1. Germline V gives CDR1 SGHAT, CDR2 FQDESV (reference sequence). V was pared by 5 bases and J by 8 bases, with 6 bases of the junction left unmatched. The CDR3 totals 14 residues. The DNA for the CDR3 is TGTGCCAGCAGCGTCGGACAGGGGCTCGAAAAACTGTTTTTT. Translated, it gives CASSVGQGLEKLFF. Filled out from reference TRBV11-1 and TRBJ1-4, the complete variable domain reads EAEVAQSPRYKITEKSQAVAFWCDPISGHATLYWYRQILGQGPELLVQFQDESVVDDSQLPKDRFSAERLKGVDSTLKIQPAELGDSAMYLCASSVGQGLEKLFFGSGTQLSVL.

CDR3 sequence reads: CASAIDRSNEQFF. Here the CDR3 DNA reads TGTGCCAGCGCTATCGACAGGTCCAATGAGCAGTTCTTC. V is TRBV27 and J is TRBJ2-1; D is possibly TRBD1 (6 bases). Germline V gives CDR1 MNHEY, CDR2 SMNVEV (reference sequence). The V end lost 8 bases, the J end lost 6 bases, and 14 bases lay between the germline ends. This CDR3 has 13 amino acids.

The rearrangement links TRBV30 to TRBJ2-3; the D gene is possibly TRBD2 (5 bases). This CDR3 contains 16 residues. Germline assignment: CDR1 GTSNPN and CDR2 SVGIG (reference sequence). Trimming pared 0 bases from V and 1 base from J, leaving 14 bases between. The CDR3 sequence is CAWSVHLGAGTDTQYF. The CDR3 nucleotides read TGTGCCTGGAGTGTACATCTGGGAGCAGGCACAGATACGCAGTATTTT.

The chain recombines TRBV4-1 with TRBJ2-2; D might be TRBD2 (5 bases). V lost 3 bases and J lost 0, with 14 bases in between. The CDR3 has 17 amino acids. Per the germline V gene, CDR1 is MGHRA and CDR2 is YSYEKL. The DNA for the CDR3 is TGCGCCAGCAGCCAGAGGGAAGGGTTGTCGAACACCGGGGAGCTGTTTTTT. Amino acid sequence: CASSQREGLSNTGELFF.

The chain carries TRBV5-6 and TRBJ2-1, with 8 bases lining up with TRBD1. The CDR3 is made up of 17 amino acids. V was clipped by 0 bases and J by 5 bases; unmatched bases: 10. In germline, CDR1 is SGHDT, CDR2 YYEEEE. As DNA, the CDR3 is TGTGCCAGCAGCTTGGTTAGGACAGGGAGGCGTGACAATGAGCAGTTCTTC. It codes for CASSLVRTGRRDNEQFF.

J is TRBJ2-7 and V is TRBV27; 11 bases agree with TRBD2. Trimming took 8 bases from V and 6 from J; bases not matched to a gene: 12. Germline CDR1 and CDR2: MNHEY and SMNVEV (reference sequence). The CDR3 totals 15 residues. The CDR3 reads CASGWALAGGGEQYF. The CDR3 DNA is TGTGCCAGCGGCTGGGCCTTAGCGGGAGGGGGCGAGCAGTACTTC.

The chain is built from TRBV7-2 and TRBJ2-1, with 12 bases lining up with TRBD2. V trimming: 4 bases; J trimming: 5 bases; junction bases outside the gene matches: 3. Germline-derived CDR1 and CDR2 are SGHTA and FQGNSA. The CDR3 covers 15 residues. CDR3 protein: CASSSRLAGDNEQFF. CDR3 nucleotides: TGTGCCAGCAGCTCCAGACTAGCGGGAGACAATGAGCAGTTCTTC. The full variable domain, completed using reference TRBV7-2 and TRBJ2-1, is GAGVSQSPSNKVTEKGKDVELRCDPISGHTALYWYRQSLGQGLEFLIYFQGNSAPDKSGLPSDRFSAERTGGSVSTLTIQRTQQEDSAVYLCASSSRLAGDNEQFFGPGTRLTVL.

This chain links TRBV6-6 with TRBJ1-1; D might be TRBD1 (5 bases). V was shortened by 2 bases and J by 6 bases, with 7 bases between the two germline ends. CDR3 length: 12 residues. Germline-derived CDR1 and CDR2 are MNHNY and SVGAGI (reference sequence). The CDR3 DNA reads as TGTGCCAGCAGTTACGTCAGGGCTGAAGCTTTCTTT. It specifies CASSYVRAEAFF.

This chain uses TRBV30 with TRBJ2-7, with 7 positions matching TRBD1. This CDR3 region has 13 residues. The germline V gene has CDR1 GTSNPN and CDR2 SVGIG (reference sequence). The junction had 11 bases not matched to a gene; V was cut back by 5 bases and J by 7 bases. The CDR3 loop reads CAWEAGGSGEQYF. The CDR3 DNA is TGTGCCTGGGAGGCAGGGGGTTCAGGGGAGCAGTACTTC.

CDR3 bases: TGTGCCAGTAACCCAGGGATCACAGATACGCAGTATTTT. This gives the protein CASNPGITDTQYF. The chain joins TRBV19 to TRBJ2-3; a possible D gene is TRBD1 (5 bases). This CDR3 has 13 amino acids. Germline V gene lookup returns CDR1 LNHDA and CDR2 SQIVND (reference sequence). Trimming removed 7 bases from V and 2 bases from J, with 10 bases in between. Complete variable domain (other parts from reference TRBV19 and TRBJ2-3): DGGITQSPKYLFRKEGQNVTLSCEQNLNHDAMYWYRQDPGQGLRLIYYSQIVNDFQKGDIAEGYSVSREKKESFPLTVTSAQKNPTAFYLCASNPGITDTQYFGPGTRLTVL.

This clone came up a few times. V and J are TRBV10-2 and TRBJ2-1; tentative D call: TRBD2 (5 bases). Trimming cost V 8 bases and J 4 bases, with 9 bases left between them. Germline V CDR1 and CDR2: WSHSY, SAAADI. The CDR3 has 12 residues. The CDR3 nucleotides read TGCGCCAGCGAGCCGGGGTACAATGAGCAGTTCTTC. Translating gives CASEPGYNEQFF.

The chain carries TRBV7-2 and TRBJ2-7, with a weak D call TRBD2 (6 bases). The germline CDR1 and CDR2 sequences are SGHTA and FQGNSA. CDR3 length equals 15 residues. Trimming removed 4 bases from V and 3 bases from J, with 16 bases in between. The CDR3 coding sequence is TGTGCCAGCAGCTGGACCCCGGGAGCGGTCTACGAGCAGTACTTC. Amino acids: CASSWTPGAVYEQYF.

The chain recombines TRBV12-5 with TRBJ2-3; TRBD2 aligns across 7 bases. CDR3 length equals 16 residues. V shed 3 bases and J 3 bases; nucleotides not matched to a gene: 9. Germline assignment: CDR1 LGHNT and CDR2 FRNRAP. CDR3 in amino acids: CASGFTGGQGTDTQYF. CDR3 in DNA: TGTGCTAGTGGTTTCACGGGAGGCCAAGGGACAGATACGCAGTATTTT.

J is TRBJ1-2 and V is TRBV27, with D possibly TRBD1 on 6 matching bases. The CDR3 covers 14 residues. Trimming cost V 2 bases and J 8 bases, with 15 bases left between them. Germline assignment: CDR1 MNHEY and CDR2 SMNVEV (reference sequence). This CDR3 is CASSLAGGTEGYTF. The CDR3 DNA sequence: TGTGCCAGCAGTTTAGCTGGGGGCACAGAGGGCTACACCTTC.